The T cell receptor beta chain under discussion was sequenced for a study of blood T cell repertoires in COVID-19. Study information: Some COVID-19 samples were acute and others convalescent; all came from the United States, Italy and Spain.

This table comes from immunoSEQ multiplex PCR, and its TCRdb copy is limited to in-frame clones, with some not included. The sample shows 24,000 or so clones, 86% of them seen only once. V was pared by 4 bases and J by 1 base, with 9 bases of the junction left unmatched. This CDR3 comprises 16 residues. Germline lookup yields CDR1 LGHDT and CDR2 YNNKEL (reference sequence). The sequence was obtained from a woman aged 80 or over with active or convalescent COVID-19. V usage is TRBV3-1 (or the pseudogene TRBV3-2) and J usage is TRBJ1-1; 7 nucleotides match TRBD1. Sequenced material: peripheral blood. In DNA form, the CDR3 reads TGTGCCAGCAGCCGAAGGGACAGTCTGAGGAACACTGAAGCTTTCTTT. Translating it yields CASSRRDSLRNTEAFF.